These 23 T cell receptor beta chains share one sample of origin, sequenced in a study of T cells in Graves' hyperthyroidism and ophthalmopathy. Amplification targeted TCR beta CDR3 regions from RNA transcripts. Using the HTBI primer set, a first-round RT-PCR was run on the TCR CDR3. TCRdb processed the multiplex PCR reads anew with MiXCR; each CDR3 protein has one entry. The sample consists of approximately 640,000 distinct CDR3 sequences, roughly a sixth of them appearing once. Sequencing was performed on blood. The receptor source for this set is a man aged 50-60 years with Graves' hyperthyroidism.

The rearrangement uses TRBV2 and TRBJ2-7; 7 positions match TRBD1. Germline V CDR1 and CDR2: SNHLY, FYNNEI. The CDR3 runs to 12 residues. V trimming: 7 bases; J trimming: 3 bases; junction bases outside the gene matches: 3. CDR3 sequence: CASMDRSYEQYF. DNA for the CDR3: TGTGCCAGCATGGACAGGAGCTACGAGCAGTACTTC.

This clonotype occurred many times. V and J are TRBV28 and TRBJ2-3; weak D call: TRBD2 (6 bases). The CDR3 sequence is 15 residues long. Trimming left V 6 bases short and J 2 bases short, with 15 bases between. Germline V lookup: CDR1 MDHEN, CDR2 SYDVKM. The CDR3 DNA is TGTGCCAGCAGCCATGGGGCGGGACTCACAGATACGCAGTATTTT. Its translation: CASSHGAGLTDTQYF.

This clonotype occurred many times. This chain uses TRBV2 with TRBJ2-7; D might be TRBD2 (5 bases). The CDR3 has 15 amino acids. V was shortened by 6 bases and J by 4 bases, with 19 bases between the two germline ends. The V gene's germline CDR1 is SNHLY and CDR2 FYNNEI. In nucleotides, the CDR3 is TGTGCCAGCAGGGACGGTGGTACGGCGGGTTACGAGCAGTACTTC. Residues: CASRDGGTAGYEQYF.

This clonotype has just a few counts. CDR3 nucleotide sequence: TGTGCCAGCTCTCGGGACAGCTTGGGATTCTCTGGAAACACCATATATTTT. The encoded protein is CASSRDSLGFSGNTIYF. J is TRBJ1-3 and V is TRBV6-1; TRBD1 aligns across 7 bases. The V gene end was trimmed by 8 bases and the J gene end by 0 bases; junction bases not matched to a gene: 13. CDR1 and CDR2 from the germline V gene are MNHNS and SASEGT. The CDR3 length is 17 residues.

Only a few counts were recorded for this clonotype. The chain recombines TRBV4-1 with TRBJ2-7, with a weak D call TRBD1 (5 bases). The CDR3 consists of 15 residues. Germline V lookup: CDR1 MGHRA, CDR2 YSYEKL. V was trimmed by 0 bases and J by 3 bases, leaving 12 bases between them. In DNA, the CDR3 is TGCGCCAGCAGCCAAGAGTCAGGGAAGGACTACGAGCAGTACTTC. It is translated as CASSQESGKDYEQYF.

This clonotype came up many times. The rearrangement joins TRBV10-3 to TRBJ2-2, with 8 bases aligning to TRBD2. The CDR3 spans 16 residues. Germline CDR1 reads ENHRY; CDR2 reads SYGVKD. The trim removed 11 bases at V and 6 bases at J, leaving 17 bases unmatched. CDR3 DNA: TGTGCCGCCCCATTAATGGGGGCGGGAGGTCCCGGGGAGCTGTTTTTT. This sequence encodes CAAPLMGAGGPGELFF.

The V and J genes are TRBV7-2 and TRBJ2-7; no definite D call. The germline CDR1 and CDR2 sequences are SGHTA and FQGNSA. Trimming removed 4 bases from V and 0 bases from J, with 13 bases in between. This CDR3 contains 15 residues. Written as DNA, the CDR3 is TGTGCCAGCAGCTACAACACATACCTCTCCTACGAGCAGTACTTC. This translates into CASSYNTYLSYEQYF.

This clonotype was recorded many times. The CDR3 DNA follows: TGTGCCAGCAGTCTCCTCGGGGGGGGAGAGGGCCGAGAGCAGTTCTTC. The encoded protein is CASSLLGGGEGREQFF. This chain joins TRBV6-1 and TRBJ2-1; 8 bases are a match to TRBD2. CDR3 length: 16 amino acids. After removal of 5 bases from V and 10 bases from J, the junction contained 16 bases not matched to a gene. Germline loops: CDR1 MNHNS, CDR2 SASEGT.

This rearrangement joins TRBV6-2 or TRBV6-3 to TRBJ2-1, with 10 bases that match TRBD2. Germline V lookup: CDR1 MNHEY, CDR2 SVGEGT. This CDR3 has 13 amino acids. Losses at the gene ends were 6 bases for V and 9 bases for J; bases not matched to a gene: 5. CDR3 bases: TGTGCCAGCAGCCCGGGACTAGCGACTGAGCAGTTCTTC. The encoded protein is CASSPGLATEQFF.

This chain links TRBV5-1 with TRBJ1-4, with TRBD1 matching 8 bases. CDR3 length: 16 amino acids. Per germline, CDR1 SGHRS and CDR2 YFSETQ. Losses at the gene ends were 2 bases for V and 8 bases for J; bases not matched to a gene: 11. Written as DNA, the CDR3 is TGCGCCAGCAGCTTATCACGACCTACAGGGGGAGAAAAACTGTTTTTT. This translates into CASSLSRPTGGEKLFF.

This clonotype was detected ten times or more. The genes are TRBV10-3 and TRBJ1-1; a possible D gene is TRBD1 (6 bases). The CDR3 has 14 amino acids. Germline V gives CDR1 ENHRY, CDR2 SYGVKD. The V and J ends lost 6 bases and 1 base respectively, with 12 bases between them. The DNA for the CDR3 is TGTGCCATCAGGAAGGACAGTCCGAACACTGAAGCTTTCTTT. Protein product: CAIRKDSPNTEAFF.

The chain links TRBV30 to TRBJ2-3, with D possibly matching TRBD1 (6 bases). The V end lost 7 bases, the J end lost 4 bases, and 18 bases lay between the germline ends. Germline values: CDR1 GTSNPN, CDR2 SVGIG (reference sequence). CDR3 length: 14 amino acids. CDR3 sequence: CASEGAGDPDTQYF. The CDR3 nucleotides are TGTGCCTCTGAAGGGGCAGGGGACCCAGATACGCAGTATTTT. The whole variable domain, filled in from reference TRBV30 and TRBJ2-3, reads SQTIHQWPATLVQPVGSPLSLECTVEGTSNPNLYWYRQAAGRGLQLLFYSVGIGQISSEVPQNLSASRPQDRQFILSSKKLLLSDSGFYLCASEGAGDPDTQYFGPGTRLTVL.

This clonotype has just a few counts. The genes are TRBV14 and TRBJ2-7; the match to TRBD2 covers 9 bases. The germline CDR1 and CDR2 sequences are SGHDN and FVKESK. Germline trimming cut 6 bases from V and 4 bases from J; bases unmatched to any gene: 13. The CDR3 runs to 16 residues. CDR3 coding DNA: TGTGCCAGCAGAAGGACTAGCGCCCAAACGAGTTACGAGCAGTACTTC. It translates to CASRRTSAQTSYEQYF.

This clonotype was observed many times. The CDR3 region has the DNA TGTGCCAGCAAATCCCCTAGCGGGAGAGTAATCTACGAGCAGTACTTC. This translates into CASKSPSGRVIYEQYF. The genes are TRBV2 and TRBJ2-7; 10 bases align to TRBD2. J lost 3 bases, V lost 7 bases, and 12 bases had no gene match. Germline loops: CDR1 SNHLY, CDR2 FYNNEI. This CDR3 region has 16 residues.

This clonotype was detected ten times or more. The gene calls are TRBV11-2 and TRBJ2-1, with 12 nucleotides matching TRBD2. The CDR3 loop spans 15 amino acids. J gave up 8 bases and V 2 bases, and 4 bases lay outside the gene matches. Germline V lookup: CDR1 SGHAT, CDR2 FQNNGV. CDR3 nucleotide sequence: TGTGCCAGCAGCTTAACGGGACTAGCGGGCCATGAGCAGTTCTTC. Its protein is CASSLTGLAGHEQFF.

V and J are TRBV5-8 and TRBJ1-5; D is ambiguous. The CDR3 covers 15 residues. The V end lost 3 bases, the J end lost 0 bases, and 10 bases lay between the germline ends. From germline, CDR1 is SGHTS and CDR2 YDEGEE. CDR3 sequence reads: CASSWPTDSNQPQHF. The CDR3 DNA follows: TGTGCCAGCAGCTGGCCCACAGATAGCAATCAGCCCCAGCATTTT.

This clonotype has a count of ten or more. V and J are TRBV6-2 or TRBV6-3 and TRBJ2-7, with 7 bases fitting TRBD1. There are 14 residues in the CDR3. V shed 2 bases, J shed 2 bases, and the junction held 3 bases outside the gene matches. Germline V lookup: CDR1 MNHEY, CDR2 SVGEGT. The DNA for the CDR3 is TGTGCCAGCAGTTACAGGGGGCCAGCCTACGAGCAGTACTTC. Translated: CASSYRGPAYEQYF.

V and J are TRBV11-2 and TRBJ1-3; unclear D gene. The V and J ends lost 4 bases and 4 bases respectively, with 8 bases between them. Germline V lookup: CDR1 SGHAT, CDR2 FQNNGV. This CDR3 spans 13 amino acids. The CDR3: CASSSDQGNTIYF. CDR3 nucleotides: TGTGCCAGCAGCTCAGATCAGGGAAACACCATATATTTT.

Many counts were recorded for this clonotype. This sequence joins TRBV7-2 and TRBJ2-1; 14 bases are shared with TRBD2. This CDR3 is 16 amino acids long. The germline V gene encodes CDR1 SGHTA and CDR2 FQGNSA. The V and J ends lost 10 bases and 2 bases, in that order; junction bases with no gene match: 7. This CDR3 is CATPGLAGVPYNEQFF. DNA of the CDR3: TGTGCCACCCCGGGACTAGCGGGAGTGCCCTACAATGAGCAGTTCTTC.

This clonotype has just a few counts. V is TRBV15 and J is TRBJ2-5, with a weak D call TRBD2 (5 bases). Germline V CDR1 and CDR2: LNHNV, YYDKDF (reference sequence). There are 17 residues in the CDR3. V was shortened by 1 base and J by 1 base, with 16 bases between the two germline ends. In DNA, the CDR3 is TGTGCCACCAGCAGAGCGGGAATCCCCGCTTCCCAAGAGACCCAGTACTTC. Protein: CATSRAGIPASQETQYF.

Many counts were recorded for this clonotype. The CDR3 loop reads CASSSVSDASYEQYF. CDR3 DNA sequence: TGTGCCAGCAGTTCGGTTTCGGATGCCTCCTACGAGCAGTACTTC. The chain recombines TRBV28 with TRBJ2-7; D unresolved. CDR3 length: 15 amino acids. The V end was cut by 4 bases, the J end by 0 bases, with 13 bases between. The germline gives CDR1 MDHEN, CDR2 SYDVKM.

This clonotype showed up many times. V and J are TRBV29-1 and TRBJ2-5, with 11 positions matching TRBD2. Losses at the gene ends were 4 bases for V and 4 bases for J; bases not matched to a gene: 2. This CDR3 comprises 13 residues. CDR1 SQVTM and CDR2 ANQGSEA come from the germline V gene. The CDR3 loop reads CSVGLAGRETQYF. For the CDR3, the DNA is TGCAGCGTTGGACTAGCGGGAAGAGAGACCCAGTACTTC.

The rearrangement joins TRBV6-1 to TRBJ2-3; the match to TRBD2 covers 8 bases. With 1 base clipped from V and 4 bases from J, the junction kept 1 base outside the gene matches. CDR1 is MNHNS, CDR2 SASEGT, per germline. CDR3 length equals 14 residues. CDR3 in DNA: TGTGCCAGCAGTGAAGAACTAGCGGCAGATACGCAGTATTTT. Protein sequence: CASSEELAADTQYF.